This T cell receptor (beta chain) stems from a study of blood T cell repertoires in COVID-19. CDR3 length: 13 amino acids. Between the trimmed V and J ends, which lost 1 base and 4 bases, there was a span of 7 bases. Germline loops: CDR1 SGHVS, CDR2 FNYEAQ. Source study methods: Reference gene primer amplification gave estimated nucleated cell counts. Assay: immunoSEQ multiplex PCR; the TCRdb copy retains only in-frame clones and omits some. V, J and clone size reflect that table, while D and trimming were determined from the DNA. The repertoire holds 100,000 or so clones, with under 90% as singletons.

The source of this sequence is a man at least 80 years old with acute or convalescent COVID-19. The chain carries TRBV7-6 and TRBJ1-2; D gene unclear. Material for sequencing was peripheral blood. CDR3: CASSLGRSYGYTF. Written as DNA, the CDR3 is TGTGCCAGCAGCTTAGGACGGAGCTATGGCTACACCTTC.